Below are 21 T cell receptor beta chains sequenced from a single sample in a study of tumor and adjacent non-tumor tissue in lung cancer. The library came from three nested PCR rounds adapted from ARM-PCR protocols. TCRdb re-called the multiplex PCR reads through MiXCR, storing one row per CDR3 protein. The repertoire holds more than 70,000 distinct CDR3 sequences, with around three fifths as singletons. RNA was extracted from bulk tissue without any cell sorting. Sequenced material: lung tumor tissue. These receptors all stem from a man aged 70 or older with non-small cell lung cancer.

In this sample, this clonotype turned up many times. The CDR3 reads CASSLAGGGKETQYF. The CDR3 DNA is TGTGCCAGCAGCTTGGCCGGGGGAGGGAAAGAGACCCAGTACTTC. This chain joins TRBV5-4 and TRBJ2-5; 7 nucleotides agree with TRBD2. V gave up 0 bases and J gave up 3 bases; unmatched junction bases: 5. The CDR3 loop spans 15 amino acids. Germline values: CDR1 SGHNT, CDR2 YYREEE (reference sequence).

As regards this clonotype: The junction differs from germline at one of its ends, possibly a read error. The chain is built from TRBV10-3 and TRBJ1-5; tentative D call: TRBD1 (6 bases). The germline CDR1 and CDR2 sequences are ENHRY and SYGVKD. This CDR3 is 18 amino acids long. CDR3 loop: CAIRQGTGGHWGKQPQHF. The CDR3 DNA reads as TGTGCCATCAGGCAGGGGACGGGGGGCCATTGGGGCAAACAGCCCCAGCATTTT.

As to this clonotype: A clone one base away is much larger, so this may be a read error. The V call is TRBV6-2 or TRBV6-3, the J call TRBJ2-1; D uncertain. The CDR3 sequence is 15 residues long. Germline CDR1 reads MNHEY; CDR2 reads SVGEGT. The CDR3 sequence: CASLKLPNSYNGQFF. The DNA of the CDR3 is TGTGCCAGCCTAAAGCTACCCAACTCCTACAATGGGCAGTTCTTC.

This clonotype appeared a few times. This rearrangement joins TRBV28 to TRBJ2-4, with 9 bases that match TRBD1. Germline V gene sequence: CDR1 MDHEN, CDR2 SYDVKM. V gave up 2 bases and J gave up 4 bases; unmatched junction bases: 0. CDR3 length equals 14 residues. CDR3 protein: CASSLGTGKNIQYF. The CDR3 DNA is TGTGCCAGCAGTTTAGGGACAGGGAAAAACATTCAGTACTTC.

The chain recombines TRBV11-2 with TRBJ2-1, with 12 positions matching TRBD2. Germline CDR1 SGHAT, CDR2 FQNNGV. The CDR3 is made up of 12 amino acids. The CDR3 coding sequence is TGTGTGAGTACTAGCGGGGGGCTACCTGAGTTCTTC. Translation gives CVSTSGGLPEFF.

This clonotype was recorded once. Since a much larger clone is just one base distant, this may be a read error. The V and J genes are TRBV5-6 and TRBJ2-2; TRBD2 agrees at 8 bases. Losses at the gene ends were 6 bases for V and 0 bases for J; bases not matched to a gene: 10. The CDR3 totals 17 residues. Germline V gives CDR1 SGHDT, CDR2 YYEEEE. The chain's CDR3 is CASNFTRAGANTGELFF. CDR3 nucleotides: TGTGCCAGCAACTTCACCCGAGCGGGGGCGAACACCGGGGAGCTGTTTTTT.

Comments on this clonotype: The CDR3 does not close with the conserved phenylalanine or tryptophan, likely indicating a read error. The chain links TRBV20-1 to TRBJ1-1; D might be TRBD1 (6 bases). CDR1 is DFQATT, CDR2 SNEGSKA, per germline (reference sequence). This CDR3 spans 13 amino acids. DNA of the CDR3: TGTAGTCACAGGGTCGCGGTGAACAGTGAAGCTTTCTGT. Translating gives CSHRVAVNSEAFC.

This clonotype was seen only a few times. This chain uses TRBV20-1 with TRBJ1-5; no definite D call. The CDR3 loop spans 13 amino acids. V was shortened by 1 base and J by 0 bases, with 4 bases between the two germline ends. CDR1 and CDR2 (germline): DFQATT, SNEGSKA (reference sequence). CDR3 sequence: CSARAYSNQPQHF. CDR3 sequence (DNA): TGCAGTGCTAGAGCTTATAGCAATCAGCCCCAGCATTTT.

The chain couples TRBV12-3 or TRBV12-4 to TRBJ1-6; 7 positions match TRBD1. Trimming removed 6 bases from V and 7 bases from J; junction bases left unmatched: 3. The CDR3 extends over 13 amino acids. CDR3 in DNA: TGTGCCAGCAGCAGGGGGGGAAATTCACCCCTCCACTTT. This sequence encodes CASSRGGNSPLHF.

In this sample, this clonotype turned up many times. The chain is built from TRBV12-3 or TRBV12-4 and TRBJ1-2; D not certain. The CDR3 runs to 16 residues. Trimming pared 7 bases from V and 2 bases from J, leaving 20 bases between. The CDR3 loop is CASTSSGVRKNYGYTF. For the CDR3, the DNA is TGTGCCAGCACTTCCTCCGGGGTACGAAAAAACTATGGCTACACCTTC.

About this clonotype: This may be a read error: a much more frequent sequence differs by one nucleotide. The rearrangement links TRBV24-1 to TRBJ2-3, with no clear D. The J call is uncertain, as TRBJ1-5 better fits the DNA end. The CDR3 consists of 13 residues. CDR1 KGHDR and CDR2 SFDVKD come from the germline V gene. CDR3 region: CATNRRPTDTQHF. CDR3 sequence (DNA): TGTGCCACCAACCGTCGGCCTACAGATACGCAGCATTTT.

A word on this clonotype: An end of the junction differs from the germline gene, which may be a read error. This sequence joins TRBV11-2 and TRBJ2-7; either TRBD1 or TRBD2 may fit D (5 bases each). The CDR3 contains 14 residues. Germline V gene sequence: CDR1 SGHAT, CDR2 FQNNGV. The CDR3 nucleotides read TGTGCCAGTAGCGAGGGAGACAGAAACTACGAGCTGTACTTC. It yields the protein CASSEGDRNYELYF.

As concerns this clonotype: Mismatch with germline at one junction end may stem from a read error. The CDR3: CAWSKLDSQPQNF. The CDR3 coding sequence is TGTGCCTGGAGCAAATTGGACAGCCAGCCCCAGAATTTT. The chain is built from TRBV30 and TRBJ1-5; weak D call: TRBD1 (6 bases). CDR1 is GTSNPN, CDR2 SVGIG, per germline (reference sequence). The CDR3 loop spans 13 amino acids.

Regarding this clonotype: The germline gene is not matched at one end of the junction; a read error may be the cause. The J gene is TRBJ2-1, the V gene TRBV12-3 or TRBV12-4, with a tentative D call TRBD2 (5 bases). The CDR3 sequence is 13 residues long. CDR3 nucleotides: TGTGCCAGCAGTTCTACAGCGGCGGGTGAGCAGTTCTTT. Protein product: CASSSTAAGEQFF.

Comment on this clonotype: This clone may be a read error of a much larger clone one base away. V and J are TRBV13 and TRBJ2-1; D uncertain. Germline assignment: CDR1 PRHDT and CDR2 FYEKMQ (reference sequence). V lost 5 bases, J lost 8 bases, and 16 bases lay in between. The CDR3 contains 14 residues. The CDR3 region is CASSRTGDFHEQFF. The CDR3 DNA is TGTGCCAGCAGCCGAACTGGGGATTTCCATGAGCAGTTCTTC.

Comment on this clonotype: One end of the junction fails to match germline, which may point to a read error. The chain is built from TRBV11-2 and TRBJ2-5, with 8 bases lining up with TRBD1. Germline values: CDR1 SGHAT, CDR2 FQNNGV. CDR3 length: 15 residues. The CDR3 DNA reads TGTACCAGCAGCTTAGACAGGGGACCGGGAGAGACCGAGTACTTC. As protein: CTSSLDRGPGETEYF. Supplemented by reference TRBV11-2 and TRBJ2-5, the full variable domain reads EAGVAQSPRYKIIEKRQSVAFWCNPISGHATLYWYQQILGQGPKLLIQFQNNGVVDDSQLPKDRFSAERLKGVDSTLKIQPAKLEDSAVYLCTSSLDRGPGETEYFGPGTRLLVL.

With regard to this clonotype: Being one base from a much bigger clone, this may be a read error. This CDR3 is missing its conserved last phenylalanine or tryptophan, likely due to a read error. CDR3 residues: CASSLQLYNEQFL. CDR3 coding DNA: TGTGCCAGCAGTTTACAGCTCTACAATGAGCAGTTCTTA. The V gene is TRBV12-3 or TRBV12-4, the J gene TRBJ2-1; no firm D call. Trimming took off 2 bases at V and 3 bases at J, with 5 bases between the two ends. This CDR3 has 13 residues.

As regards this clonotype: Without the conserved terminal phenylalanine or tryptophan, this CDR3 likely stems from a read error. The chain uses TRBV5-1 and TRBJ2-5; 8 nucleotides align to TRBD2. From germline, CDR1 is SGHRS and CDR2 YFSETQ. The CDR3 consists of 16 residues. J was trimmed by 2 bases and V by 1 base; bases with no gene match: 7. The CDR3 is CASSLMRLANQETQYL. CDR3 coding DNA: TGCGCCAGCAGCTTGATGAGACTAGCGAATCAAGAGACCCAGTACTTA.

V is TRBV20-1 and J is TRBJ1-1; 10 bases line up with TRBD1. The CDR3 has 18 amino acids. The germline V gene has CDR1 DFQATT and CDR2 SNEGSKA (reference sequence). V lost 1 base and J lost 0; bases outside the gene matches: 11. The CDR3 region has the DNA TGCAGTGCTAGAGGCGTCCCGGGACAGGGGATAGTGAACACTGAAGCTTTCTTT. It yields the protein CSARGVPGQGIVNTEAFF.

This clonotype has more than one count but fewer than ten. The rearrangement uses TRBV6-2 or TRBV6-3 and TRBJ2-5; 9 bases are shared with TRBD1. Per germline, CDR1 MNHEY and CDR2 SVGEGT. This CDR3 has 15 amino acids. V lost 5 bases to trimming and J lost 5 bases; unmatched junction nucleotides: 9. In DNA, the CDR3 is TGTGCCAGCAGTGAATACAGGGGGCGCGGTGAGACCCAGTACTTC. Translating gives CASSEYRGRGETQYF.

Note on this clonotype: With a much larger clone just one base away, this may be a read error. The conserved final phenylalanine or tryptophan is absent from the CDR3, which likely points to a read error. CDR3 residues: CASSFGGGGTYEQYS. The CDR3 coding sequence is TGCGCCAGCAGTTTTGGGGGAGGGGGAACCTACGAGCAGTACTCC. The chain employs TRBV10-2 and TRBJ2-7; a weak D match, TRBD2 (7 bases). V was clipped by 5 bases and J by 2 bases, with 16 bases between them. The CDR3 extends over 15 amino acids. From germline, CDR1 is WSHSY and CDR2 SAAADI.